The TCR beta chain under discussion was sequenced for a study of monozygotic twins with inflammatory bowel disease. In germline, CDR1 is SGHRS, CDR2 YFSETQ. This CDR3 is built from 15 residues. TCRdb reprocessed the 5' RACE reads, keeping one entry per CDR3 protein, no DNA. The sample's table shows hundreds of thousands of distinct CDR3 sequences. This receptor was obtained from a human donor with ulcerative colitis or Crohn's disease, or a healthy co-twin of an affected twin (not recorded which). The sequenced material came from blood. This chain connects TRBV5-1 to TRBJ2-3; TCRdb lists TRBD1, though no DNA is available to test this call. This chain's CDR3 is CASSFGATSTDTQYF.